This TCR beta chain is drawn from a study of cytomegalovirus exposure and HLA in healthy donors. Germline CDR1 is SGHDT and CDR2 is YYEEEE. The V and J ends lost 4 bases and 0 bases respectively, with 17 bases between them. The CDR3 has 17 amino acids. The method was immunoSEQ multiplex PCR; TCRdb's version includes in-frame clones alone and lacks a portion of them. The sample lists about 95,000 clones; roughly 85% were seen once. The source of this sequence is a man aged 18-30 years in good health and CMV-seropositive. The sequenced material came from PBMCs. The chain employs TRBV5-6 and TRBJ2-1; D is unclear. CDR3 bases: TGTGCCAGCAGCCCCATAGGTCCACAGAGCTCCTACAATGAGCAGTTCTTC. Amino acids: CASSPIGPQSSYNEQFF.